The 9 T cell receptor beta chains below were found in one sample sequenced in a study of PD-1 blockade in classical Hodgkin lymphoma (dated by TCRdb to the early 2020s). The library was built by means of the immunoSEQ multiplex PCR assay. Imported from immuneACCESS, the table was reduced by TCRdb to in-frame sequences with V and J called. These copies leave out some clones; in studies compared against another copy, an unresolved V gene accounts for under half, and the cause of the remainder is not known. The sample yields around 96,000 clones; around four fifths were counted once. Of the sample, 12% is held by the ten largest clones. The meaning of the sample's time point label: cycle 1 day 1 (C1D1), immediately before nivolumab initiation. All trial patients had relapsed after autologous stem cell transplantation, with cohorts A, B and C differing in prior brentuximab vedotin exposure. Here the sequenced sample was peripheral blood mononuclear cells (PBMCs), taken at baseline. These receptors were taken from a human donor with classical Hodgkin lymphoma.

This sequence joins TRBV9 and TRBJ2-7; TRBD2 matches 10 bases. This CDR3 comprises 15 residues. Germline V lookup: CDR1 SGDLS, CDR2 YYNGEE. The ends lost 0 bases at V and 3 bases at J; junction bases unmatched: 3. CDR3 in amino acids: CASSVAGTSDYEQYF. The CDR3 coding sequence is TGTGCCAGCAGCGTAGCCGGGACTAGCGACTACGAGCAGTACTTC.

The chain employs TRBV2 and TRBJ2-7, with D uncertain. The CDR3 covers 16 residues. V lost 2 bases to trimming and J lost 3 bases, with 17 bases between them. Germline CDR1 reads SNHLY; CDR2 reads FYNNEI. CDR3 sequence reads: CASSEWVSISDYEQYF. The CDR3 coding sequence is TGTGCCAGCAGTGAATGGGTTAGCATTAGTGACTACGAGCAGTACTTC.

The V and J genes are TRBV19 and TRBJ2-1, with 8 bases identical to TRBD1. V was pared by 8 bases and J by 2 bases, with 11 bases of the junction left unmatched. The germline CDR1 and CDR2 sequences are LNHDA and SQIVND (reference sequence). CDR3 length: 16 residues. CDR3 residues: CASSGGRAPPYNEQFF. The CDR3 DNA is TGTGCCAGTTCAGGGGGCCGAGCACCGCCCTACAATGAGCAGTTCTTC.

Written as DNA, the CDR3 is TGCGCCAGCAGCTTGAGCCTAGCGGGACAAGAGACCCAGTACTTC. This encodes CASSLSLAGQETQYF. The chain carries TRBV5-1 and TRBJ2-5; 9 bases map to TRBD2. Looked up from germline, CDR1 is SGHRS and CDR2 is YFSETQ. The CDR3 is 15 amino acids. J lost 2 bases, V lost 1 base, and 3 bases had no gene match.

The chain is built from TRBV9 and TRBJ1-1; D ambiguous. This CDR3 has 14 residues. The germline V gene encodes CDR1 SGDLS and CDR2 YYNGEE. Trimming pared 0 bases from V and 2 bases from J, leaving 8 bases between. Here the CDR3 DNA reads TGTGCCAGCAGCGTAGGGGGTTATAACACTGAAGCTTTCTTT. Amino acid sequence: CASSVGGYNTEAFF.

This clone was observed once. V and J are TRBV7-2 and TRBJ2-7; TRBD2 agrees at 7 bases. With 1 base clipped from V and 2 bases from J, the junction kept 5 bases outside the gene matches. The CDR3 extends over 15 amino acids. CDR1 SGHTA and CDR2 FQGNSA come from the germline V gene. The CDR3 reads CASSLVVSGPYEQYF. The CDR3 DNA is TGTGCCAGCAGCTTAGTCGTTAGCGGGCCCTACGAGCAGTACTTC.

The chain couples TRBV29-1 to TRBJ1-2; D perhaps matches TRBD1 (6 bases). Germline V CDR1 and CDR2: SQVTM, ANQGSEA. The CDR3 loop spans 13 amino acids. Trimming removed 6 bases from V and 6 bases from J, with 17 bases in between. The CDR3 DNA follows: TGCAGCGTCCGGGCAGGGGTGGCGGATGGCTACACCTTC. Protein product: CSVRAGVADGYTF.

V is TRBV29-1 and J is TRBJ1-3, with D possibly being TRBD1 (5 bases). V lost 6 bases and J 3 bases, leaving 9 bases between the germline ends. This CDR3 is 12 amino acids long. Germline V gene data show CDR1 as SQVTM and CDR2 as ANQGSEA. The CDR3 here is CSVGDGGNTIYF. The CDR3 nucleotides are TGCAGCGTGGGGGACGGTGGAAACACCATATATTTT.

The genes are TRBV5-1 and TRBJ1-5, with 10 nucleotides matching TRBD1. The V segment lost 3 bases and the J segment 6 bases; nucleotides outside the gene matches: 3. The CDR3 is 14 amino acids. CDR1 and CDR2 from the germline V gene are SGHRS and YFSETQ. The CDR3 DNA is TGCGCCAGCAGCTGGGGGACAGGGGTTCAGCCCCAGCATTTT. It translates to CASSWGTGVQPQHF. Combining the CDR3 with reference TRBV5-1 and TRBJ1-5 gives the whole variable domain KAGVTQTPRYLIKTRGQQVTLSCSPISGHRSVSWYQQTPGQGLQFLFEYFSETQRNKGNFPGRFSGRQFSNSRSEMNVSTLELGDSALYLCASSWGTGVQPQHFGDGTRLSIL.